This T cell receptor beta chain came from a study of graft-versus-host responses after intestinal transplantation. About the research overall: Among the recipients, all got anti-thymocyte globulin induction and then tacrolimus and steroids for around 3 years.

In regard to this clone: Its antigen is undetermined.

Here immunoSEQ multiplex PCR was the method, and the copy in TCRdb shows in-frame clones only, minus some. The table has about 130,000 clones, about nine tenths seen once. The CDR3 is 16 amino acids. Trimming removed 3 bases from V and 6 bases from J, with 19 bases in between. CDR1 and CDR2 from the germline V gene are SGHTA and FQGNSA. Study findings and constraints: GvH clones were identified in recipient marrow, with some first appearing in ileum or blood.

The chain uses TRBV7-2 and TRBJ2-3; either TRBD1 or TRBD2 may fit D (5 bases each). This clonotype was obtained from a human donor who received an intestinal transplant. The sequences come from unstimulated CD4+ T cells sorted from spleen or lymph node cells, collected before intestinal transplant. The CDR3 spells CASSLRGTLSRDTQYF. CDR3 in DNA: TGTGCCAGCAGCTTGAGGGGAACCCTTTCACGCGATACGCAGTATTTT.